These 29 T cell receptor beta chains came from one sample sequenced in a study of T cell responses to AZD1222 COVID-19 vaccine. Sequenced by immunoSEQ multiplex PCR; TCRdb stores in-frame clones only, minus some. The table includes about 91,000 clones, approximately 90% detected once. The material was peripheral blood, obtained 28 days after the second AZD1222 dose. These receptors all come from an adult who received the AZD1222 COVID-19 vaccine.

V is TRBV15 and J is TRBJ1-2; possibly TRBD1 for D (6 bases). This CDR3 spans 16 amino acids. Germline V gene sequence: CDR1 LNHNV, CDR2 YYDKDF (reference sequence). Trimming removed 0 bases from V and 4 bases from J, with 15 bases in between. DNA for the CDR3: TGTGCCACCAGCAGAGATCGAGGGGCAGGGGTCTATGGCTACACCTTC. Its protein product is CATSRDRGAGVYGYTF.

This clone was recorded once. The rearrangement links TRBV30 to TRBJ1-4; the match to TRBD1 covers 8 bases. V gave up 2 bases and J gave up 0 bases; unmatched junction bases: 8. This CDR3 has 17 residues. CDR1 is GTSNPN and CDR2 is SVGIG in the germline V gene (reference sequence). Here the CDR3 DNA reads TGTGCCTGGAGTCCTGAGACAGGGGTTGCAACTAATGAAAAACTGTTTTTT. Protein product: CAWSPETGVATNEKLFF.

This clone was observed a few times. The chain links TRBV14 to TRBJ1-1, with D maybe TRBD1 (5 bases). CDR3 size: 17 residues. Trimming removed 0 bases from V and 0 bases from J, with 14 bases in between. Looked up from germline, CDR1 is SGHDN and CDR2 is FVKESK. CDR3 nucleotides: TGTGCCAGCAGCCAAGAAACGACCGGGACTCTGAACACTGAAGCTTTCTTT. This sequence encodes CASSQETTGTLNTEAFF.

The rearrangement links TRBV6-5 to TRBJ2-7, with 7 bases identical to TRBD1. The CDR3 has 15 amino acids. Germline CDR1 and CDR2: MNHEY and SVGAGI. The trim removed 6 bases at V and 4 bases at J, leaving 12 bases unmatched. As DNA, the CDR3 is TGTGCCAGCAGGCCACAGGGGTCCTCCAAATACGAGCAGTACTTC. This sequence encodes CASRPQGSSKYEQYF.

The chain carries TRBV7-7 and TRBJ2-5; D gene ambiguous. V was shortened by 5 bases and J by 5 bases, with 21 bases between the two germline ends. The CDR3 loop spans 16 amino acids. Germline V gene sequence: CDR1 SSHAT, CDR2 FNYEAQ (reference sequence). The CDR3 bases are TGTGCCAGCAGCCCCAACGGACGGGTAGAGTGGGAGACCCAGTACTTC. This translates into CASSPNGRVEWETQYF.

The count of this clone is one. The CDR3 bases are TGTGCCAGCAGCCCCGATGGATACAATGAGCAGTTCTTC. Protein: CASSPDGYNEQFF. The V and J genes are TRBV6-5 and TRBJ2-1; D remains ambiguous. V lost 6 bases to trimming and J lost 4 bases, with 10 bases between them. Per the germline V gene, CDR1 is MNHEY and CDR2 is SVGAGI. The CDR3 totals 13 residues.

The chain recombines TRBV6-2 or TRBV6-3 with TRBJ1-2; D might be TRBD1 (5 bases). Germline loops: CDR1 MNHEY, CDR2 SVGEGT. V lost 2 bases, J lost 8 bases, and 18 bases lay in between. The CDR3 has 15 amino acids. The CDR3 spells CASSYGLGPTGGYTF. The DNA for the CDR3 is TGTGCCAGCAGTTACGGGCTGGGACCTACGGGAGGCTACACCTTC.

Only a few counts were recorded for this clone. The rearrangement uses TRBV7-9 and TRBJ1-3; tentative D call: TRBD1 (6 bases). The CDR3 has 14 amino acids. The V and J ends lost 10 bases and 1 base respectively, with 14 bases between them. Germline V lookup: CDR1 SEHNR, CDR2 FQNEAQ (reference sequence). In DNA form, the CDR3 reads TGTGCCACGGGGGACACGATTTCTGGAAACACCATATATTTT. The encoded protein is CATGDTISGNTIYF.

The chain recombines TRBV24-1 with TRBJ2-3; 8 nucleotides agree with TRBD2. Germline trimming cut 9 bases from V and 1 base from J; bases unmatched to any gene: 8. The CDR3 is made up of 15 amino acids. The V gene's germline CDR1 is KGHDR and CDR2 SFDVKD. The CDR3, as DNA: TGTGCCACCGCGAACGGGGGGGCCGGCACAGATACGCAGTATTTT. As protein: CATANGGAGTDTQYF.

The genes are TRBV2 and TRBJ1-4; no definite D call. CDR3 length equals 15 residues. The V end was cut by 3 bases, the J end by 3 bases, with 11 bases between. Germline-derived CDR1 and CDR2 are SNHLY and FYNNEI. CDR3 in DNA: TGTGCCAGCAGTGAGAACAGACCTTCTAATGAAAAACTGTTTTTT. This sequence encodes CASSENRPSNEKLFF.

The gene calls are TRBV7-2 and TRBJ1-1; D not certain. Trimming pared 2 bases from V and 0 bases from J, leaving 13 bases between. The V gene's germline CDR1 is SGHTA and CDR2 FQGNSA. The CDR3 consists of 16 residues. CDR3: CASSLLPSGMNTEAFF. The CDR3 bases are TGTGCCAGCAGCTTACTCCCAAGTGGGATGAACACTGAAGCTTTCTTT.

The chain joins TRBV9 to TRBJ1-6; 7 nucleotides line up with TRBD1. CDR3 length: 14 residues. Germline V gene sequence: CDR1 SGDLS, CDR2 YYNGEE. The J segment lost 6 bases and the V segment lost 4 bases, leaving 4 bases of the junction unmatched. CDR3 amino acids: CASSLGQANSPLHF. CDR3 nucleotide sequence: TGTGCCAGCAGCCTAGGACAGGCTAATTCACCCCTCCACTTT.

CDR3: CASSPRQGGNTIYF. DNA of the CDR3: TGTGCCAGCAGCCCGAGACAGGGAGGAAACACCATATATTTT. This chain joins TRBV11-3 and TRBJ1-3; TRBD1 matches at 7 bases. The ends lost 5 bases at V and 4 bases at J; junction bases unmatched: 5. Germline loops: CDR1 SGHNT, CDR2 YENEEA. The CDR3 runs 14 residues.

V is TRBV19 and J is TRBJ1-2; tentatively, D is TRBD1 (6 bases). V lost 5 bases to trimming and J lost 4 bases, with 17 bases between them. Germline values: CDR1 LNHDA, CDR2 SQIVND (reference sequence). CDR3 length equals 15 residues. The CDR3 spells CASSPLERGAYGYTF. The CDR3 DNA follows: TGTGCCAGTAGTCCTCTGGAGCGGGGGGCCTATGGCTACACCTTC.

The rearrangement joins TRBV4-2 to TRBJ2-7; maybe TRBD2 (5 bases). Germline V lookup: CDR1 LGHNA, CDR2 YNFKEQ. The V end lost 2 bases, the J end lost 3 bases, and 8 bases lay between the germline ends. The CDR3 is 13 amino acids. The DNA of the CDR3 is TGTGCCAGCAGCCAAACTGGGAGCTACGAGCAGTACTTC. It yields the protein CASSQTGSYEQYF.

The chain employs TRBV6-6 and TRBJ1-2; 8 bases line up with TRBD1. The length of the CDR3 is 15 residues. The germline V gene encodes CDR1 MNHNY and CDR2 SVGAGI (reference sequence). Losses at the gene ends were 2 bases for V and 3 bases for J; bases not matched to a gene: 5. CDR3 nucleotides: TGTGCCAGCAGTTACCGGACAGGGACCCACTATGGCTACACCTTC. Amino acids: CASSYRTGTHYGYTF.

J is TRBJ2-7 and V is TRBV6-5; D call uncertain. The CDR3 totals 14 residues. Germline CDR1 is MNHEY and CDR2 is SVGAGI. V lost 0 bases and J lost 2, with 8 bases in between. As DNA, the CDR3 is TGTGCCAGCAGTTACTCGTCGGGTACCTACGAGCAGTACTTC. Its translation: CASSYSSGTYEQYF.

CDR3 DNA sequence: TGTGCCAGCAGTGAACAGGGGGCCACCTACAATGAGCAGTTCTTC. Translated, it gives CASSEQGATYNEQFF. This chain joins TRBV2 and TRBJ2-1, with 8 bases lining up with TRBD1. The CDR3 extends over 15 amino acids. From germline, CDR1 is SNHLY and CDR2 FYNNEI. V dropped 2 bases and J dropped 2; count of bases not matched to a gene: 2. The entire variable domain, with the rest obtained from reference TRBV2 and TRBJ2-1, is as follows: EPEVTQTPSHQVTQMGQEVILRCVPISNHLYFYWYRQILGQKVEFLVSFYNNEISEKSEIFDDQFSVERPDGSNFTLKIRSTKLEDSAMYFCASSEQGATYNEQFFGPGTRLTVL.

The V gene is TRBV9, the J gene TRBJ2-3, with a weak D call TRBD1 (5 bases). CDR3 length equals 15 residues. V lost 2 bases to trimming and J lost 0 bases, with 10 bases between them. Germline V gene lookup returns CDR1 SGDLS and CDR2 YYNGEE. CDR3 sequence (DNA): TGTGCCAGCAGCGTTACAGGAGACAGCACAGATACGCAGTATTTT. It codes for CASSVTGDSTDTQYF.

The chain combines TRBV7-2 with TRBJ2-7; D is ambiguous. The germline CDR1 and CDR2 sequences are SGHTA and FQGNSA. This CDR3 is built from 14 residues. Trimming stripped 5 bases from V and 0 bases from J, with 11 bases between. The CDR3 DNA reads TGTGCCAGCAGCCAAGGACCCAGCTCCTACGAGCAGTACTTC. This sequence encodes CASSQGPSSYEQYF.

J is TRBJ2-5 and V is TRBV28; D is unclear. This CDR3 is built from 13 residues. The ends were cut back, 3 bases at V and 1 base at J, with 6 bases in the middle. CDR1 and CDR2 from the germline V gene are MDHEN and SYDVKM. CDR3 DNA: TGTGCCAGCAGTTTTGAGTCCCAAGAGACCCAGTACTTC. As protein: CASSFESQETQYF.

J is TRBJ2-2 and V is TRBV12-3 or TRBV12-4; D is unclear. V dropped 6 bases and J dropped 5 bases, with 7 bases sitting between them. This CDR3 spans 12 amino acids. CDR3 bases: TGTGCCAGCAGCCGGTTGACCGGGGAGCTGTTTTTT. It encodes CASSRLTGELFF.

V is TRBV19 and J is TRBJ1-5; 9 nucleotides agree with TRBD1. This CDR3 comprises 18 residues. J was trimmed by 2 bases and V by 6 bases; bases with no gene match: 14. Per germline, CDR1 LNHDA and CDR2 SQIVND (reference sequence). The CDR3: CASSLRDRAGWGNQPQHF. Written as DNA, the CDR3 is TGTGCCAGTAGCTTAAGGGACAGGGCAGGTTGGGGCAATCAGCCCCAGCATTTT.

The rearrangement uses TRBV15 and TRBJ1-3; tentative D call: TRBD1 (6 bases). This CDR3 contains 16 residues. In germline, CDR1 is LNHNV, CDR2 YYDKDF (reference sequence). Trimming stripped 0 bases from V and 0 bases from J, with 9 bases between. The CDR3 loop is CATSRDQGFSGNTIYF. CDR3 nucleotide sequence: TGTGCCACCAGCAGAGATCAGGGGTTCTCTGGAAACACCATATATTTT. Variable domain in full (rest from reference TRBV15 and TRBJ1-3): DAMVIQNPRYQVTQFGKPVTLSCSQTLNHNVMYWYQQKSSQAPKLLFHYYDKDFNNEADTPDNFQSRRPNTSFCFLDIRSPGLGDTAMYLCATSRDQGFSGNTIYFGEGSWLTVV.

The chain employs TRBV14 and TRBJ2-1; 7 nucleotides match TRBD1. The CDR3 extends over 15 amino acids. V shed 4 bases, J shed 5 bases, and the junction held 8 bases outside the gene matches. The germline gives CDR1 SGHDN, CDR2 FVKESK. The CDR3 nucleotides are TGTGCCAGCAGCCCAGGGGGAAATTGGGACAATGAGCAGTTCTTC. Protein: CASSPGGNWDNEQFF.

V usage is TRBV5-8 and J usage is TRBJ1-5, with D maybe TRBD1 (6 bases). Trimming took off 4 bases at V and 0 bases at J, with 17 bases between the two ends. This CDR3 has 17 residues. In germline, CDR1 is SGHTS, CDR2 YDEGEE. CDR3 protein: CASSQRWTDRSNQPQHF. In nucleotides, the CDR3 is TGTGCCAGCAGCCAACGATGGACAGATCGTAGCAATCAGCCCCAGCATTTT.

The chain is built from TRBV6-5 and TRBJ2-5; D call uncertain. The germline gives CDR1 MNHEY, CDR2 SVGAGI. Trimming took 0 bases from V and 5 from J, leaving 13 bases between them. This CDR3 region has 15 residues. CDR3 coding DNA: TGTGCCAGCAGTTACTCGGACGCCGGGCCGGAGACCCAGTACTTC. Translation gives CASSYSDAGPETQYF.

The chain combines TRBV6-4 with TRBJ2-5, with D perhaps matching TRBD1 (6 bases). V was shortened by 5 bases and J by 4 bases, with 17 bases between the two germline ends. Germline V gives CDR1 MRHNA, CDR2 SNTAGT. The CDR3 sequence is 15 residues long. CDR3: CASSYPIRRGETQYF. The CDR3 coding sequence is TGTGCCAGCAGTTACCCGATCCGCAGGGGAGAGACCCAGTACTTC.

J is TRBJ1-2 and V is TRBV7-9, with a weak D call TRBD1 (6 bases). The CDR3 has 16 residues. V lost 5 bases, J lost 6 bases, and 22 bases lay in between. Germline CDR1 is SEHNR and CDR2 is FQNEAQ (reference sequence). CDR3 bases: TGTGCCAGCAGCCCTGGGTCTTATGGGGGGGCGGATGGCTACACCTTC. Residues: CASSPGSYGGADGYTF. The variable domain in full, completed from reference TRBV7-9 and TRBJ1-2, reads DTGVSQNPRHKITKRGQNVTFRCDPISEHNRLYWYRQTLGQGPEFLTYFQNEAQLEKSRLLSDRFSAERPKGSFSTLEIQRTEQGDSAMYLCASSPGSYGGADGYTFGSGTRLTVV.